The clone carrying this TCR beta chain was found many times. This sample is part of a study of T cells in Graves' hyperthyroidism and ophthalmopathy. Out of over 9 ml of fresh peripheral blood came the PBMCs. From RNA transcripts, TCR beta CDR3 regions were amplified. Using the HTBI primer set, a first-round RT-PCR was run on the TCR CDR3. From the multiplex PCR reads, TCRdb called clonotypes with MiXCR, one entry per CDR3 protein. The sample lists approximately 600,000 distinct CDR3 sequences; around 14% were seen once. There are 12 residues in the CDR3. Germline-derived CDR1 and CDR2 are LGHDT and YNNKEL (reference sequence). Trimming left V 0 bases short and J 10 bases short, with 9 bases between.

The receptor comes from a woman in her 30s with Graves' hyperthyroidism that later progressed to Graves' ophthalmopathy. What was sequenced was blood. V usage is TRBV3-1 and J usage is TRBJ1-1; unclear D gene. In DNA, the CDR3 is TGTGCCAGCAGCCAAGACAGGCGGGGAGCTTTCTTT. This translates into CASSQDRRGAFF.